This entry lists 23 T cell receptor beta chains sequenced from one sample in a study of blood T cell repertoires in COVID-19. Measured with immunoSEQ multiplex PCR; TCRdb has only the in-frame clones, and not every one. This sample has 200,000 to 250,000 clones; 80% to 90% occur once, and the top ten carry 2.7%. Sequenced sample: peripheral blood. The receptor source for this set is a young man with COVID-19, enrolled during active disease.

The chain has TRBV7-3 and TRBJ2-1; a possible D gene is TRBD1 (5 bases). Germline loops: CDR1 SGHTA, CDR2 FQGTGA. There are 14 residues in the CDR3. The germline V and J ends were trimmed by 0 bases and 8 bases, with 11 bases remaining between them. The CDR3 loop reads CASSLTSRVDEQFF. Written as DNA, the CDR3 is TGTGCCAGCAGCTTAACGTCCAGGGTGGATGAGCAGTTCTTC.

V gene TRBV7-2 combines with J gene TRBJ1-5; D gene ambiguous. Germline V CDR1 and CDR2: SGHTA, FQGNSA. CDR3 length equals 14 residues. Trimming left V 2 bases short and J 3 bases short, with 8 bases between. CDR3 protein: CASSLLRDNQPQHF. CDR3 DNA: TGTGCCAGCAGCTTACTACGGGACAATCAGCCCCAGCATTTT.

This chain links TRBV19 with TRBJ1-4, with D possibly matching TRBD1 (6 bases). V was trimmed by 9 bases and J by 8 bases, leaving 19 bases between them. CDR3 length: 14 amino acids. CDR1 is LNHDA, CDR2 SQIVND, per germline (reference sequence). CDR3 loop: CASRLTGGGEKLFF. In DNA form, the CDR3 reads TGTGCCAGCCGACTGACAGGTGGGGGCGAAAAACTGTTTTTT.

The chain joins TRBV15 to TRBJ1-2, with unresolved D. Trimming stripped 0 bases from V and 6 bases from J, with 11 bases between. This CDR3 spans 14 amino acids. Germline lookup yields CDR1 LNHNV and CDR2 YYDKDF (reference sequence). The DNA for the CDR3 is TGTGCCACCAGCAGAGATCGAGGAGGAAATGGCTACACCTTC. Its protein product is CATSRDRGGNGYTF.

J is TRBJ2-5 and V is TRBV18; D uncertain. CDR1 and CDR2 (germline): KGHSH, LQKENI. The CDR3 has 15 amino acids. The V and J ends lost 3 bases and 0 bases respectively, with 11 bases between them. The CDR3 region is CASSPTTQYQETQYF. The DNA for the CDR3 is TGTGCCAGCTCACCTACTACTCAATACCAAGAGACCCAGTACTTC.

The chain joins TRBV2 to TRBJ2-2, with D perhaps matching TRBD2 (5 bases). Trimming stripped 8 bases from V and 5 bases from J, with 12 bases between. The CDR3 consists of 13 residues. Looked up from germline, CDR1 is SNHLY and CDR2 is FYNNEI. CDR3 region: CASVGLETGELFF. In DNA, the CDR3 is TGTGCCAGCGTAGGACTTGAAACCGGGGAGCTGTTTTTT.

The chain recombines TRBV5-4 with TRBJ1-2; 7 bases agree with TRBD1. Germline CDR1 is SGHNT and CDR2 is YYREEE (reference sequence). The trim removed 2 bases at V and 3 bases at J, leaving 10 bases unmatched. This CDR3 comprises 16 residues. CDR3 in DNA: TGTGCCAGCAGCTTTGGAGGACTCCAGGGGGACTATGGCTACACCTTC. Protein: CASSFGGLQGDYGYTF. The whole variable domain, remainder taken from reference TRBV5-4 and TRBJ1-2, is ETGVTQSPTHLIKTRGQQVTLRCSSQSGHNTVSWYQQALGQGPQFIFQYYREEENGRGNFPPRFSGLQFPNYSSELNVNALELDDSALYLCASSFGGLQGDYGYTFGSGTRLTVV.

The chain couples TRBV30 to TRBJ1-5; D is possibly TRBD1 (5 bases). The CDR3 covers 13 residues. The V gene lost 3 bases and the J gene lost 3 bases, with 9 bases spanning the gap. Germline CDR1 reads GTSNPN; CDR2 reads SVGIG (reference sequence). CDR3 loop: CAWRRQPNQPQHF. Written as DNA, the CDR3 is TGTGCCTGGAGAAGACAGCCCAATCAGCCCCAGCATTTT.

The rearrangement joins TRBV18 to TRBJ2-1, with D tentatively TRBD2 (6 bases). Trimming removed 3 bases at V and 2 bases at J, with 14 bases between. CDR3 length: 16 amino acids. CDR1 is KGHSH and CDR2 is LQKENI in the germline V gene. This CDR3 is CASSPPGLSPYNEQFF. The CDR3 DNA is TGTGCCAGCTCACCGCCGGGACTCTCCCCCTACAATGAGCAGTTCTTC.

The chain combines TRBV7-2 with TRBJ2-5; 7 nucleotides match TRBD2. The trim removed 5 bases at V and 5 bases at J, leaving 8 bases unmatched. CDR3 size: 14 residues. CDR1 is SGHTA and CDR2 is FQGNSA in the germline V gene. The CDR3 reads CASSPGGARETQYF. In nucleotides, the CDR3 is TGTGCCAGCAGCCCGGGGGGAGCCAGGGAGACCCAGTACTTC.

This clone showed up just once. V usage is TRBV4-1 and J usage is TRBJ2-3; 8 bases fit TRBD2. Per germline, CDR1 MGHRA and CDR2 YSYEKL. This CDR3 contains 17 residues. With V trimmed by 3 bases and J by 2 bases, 10 bases remained unmatched. CDR3 coding DNA: TGCGCCAGCAGCCAGTCGTTGACTAGCGATTTCACAGATACGCAGTATTTT. Translating gives CASSQSLTSDFTDTQYF.

This sequence joins TRBV4-3 and TRBJ1-2, with 7 bases fitting TRBD1. This CDR3 has 14 residues. Germline CDR1 reads LGHNA; CDR2 reads YSLEER. V was pared by 4 bases and J by 8 bases, with 10 bases of the junction left unmatched. CDR3 sequence (DNA): TGCGCCAGCAGCCCCACGGAGGGGGCAAGAGGCTACACCTTC. As protein: CASSPTEGARGYTF.

CDR3 nucleotides: TGCGCCAGCAGCTTGTATAGCGGGGGGGCCAATGAGCAGTTCTTC. It encodes CASSLYSGGANEQFF. The chain links TRBV5-1 to TRBJ2-1; 11 nucleotides match TRBD2. Germline V gene lookup returns CDR1 SGHRS and CDR2 YFSETQ. V shed 1 base and J 6 bases; nucleotides not matched to a gene: 3. This CDR3 has 15 amino acids.

This chain connects TRBV7-8 to TRBJ1-1, with D unclear. Germline values: CDR1 SGHVS, CDR2 FQNEAQ. Between the trimmed V and J ends, which lost 3 bases and 5 bases, there was a span of 10 bases. CDR3 length: 13 residues. CDR3 sequence reads: CASSLAKRTEAFF. CDR3 sequence (DNA): TGTGCCAGCAGCTTGGCAAAGCGGACTGAAGCTTTCTTT.

The CDR3 sequence: CASSIGGKYIGYTF. The DNA of the CDR3 is TGTGCCAGCAGCATAGGAGGAAAGTATATTGGCTACACCTTC. The V and J genes are TRBV7-2 and TRBJ1-2, with no clear D. This CDR3 has 14 residues. The germline V gene has CDR1 SGHTA and CDR2 FQGNSA. V was shortened by 5 bases and J by 7 bases, with 17 bases between the two germline ends.

The chain has TRBV15 and TRBJ2-7; 9 nucleotides match TRBD1. CDR3 length: 16 residues. Losses at the gene ends were 1 base for V and 6 bases for J; bases not matched to a gene: 10. Germline V gene data show CDR1 as LNHNV and CDR2 as YYDKDF (reference sequence). CDR3 amino acids: CATSRGGGQGASEQYF. CDR3 DNA: TGTGCCACCAGCAGAGGGGGGGGACAGGGTGCCTCCGAGCAGTACTTC.

This rearrangement joins TRBV6-5 to TRBJ1-2; TRBD1 might be the D (5 bases). The germline V and J ends were trimmed by 0 bases and 6 bases, with 11 bases remaining between them. The germline V gene has CDR1 MNHEY and CDR2 SVGAGI. CDR3 size: 14 residues. The CDR3 DNA follows: TGTGCCAGCAGTTACTCCGGCAGGGAAGATGGCTACACCTTC. This codes for CASSYSGREDGYTF.

This clone is a singleton in its sample. The V call is TRBV6-2 or TRBV6-3, the J call TRBJ1-5, with D maybe TRBD1 (5 bases). The CDR3 runs to 16 residues. Germline V gene data show CDR1 as MNHEY and CDR2 as SVGEGT. The V and J ends lost 2 bases and 7 bases respectively, with 18 bases between them. Written as DNA, the CDR3 is TGTGCCAGCAGTTACGGGACGTCAGGGCGGGGGCAGCCCCAGCATTTT. It specifies CASSYGTSGRGQPQHF.

This sequence joins TRBV11-3 and TRBJ2-3; TRBD2 might be the D (5 bases). Germline CDR1 reads SGHNT; CDR2 reads YENEEA. There are 13 residues in the CDR3. V lost 5 bases and J lost 4, with 10 bases in between. CDR3 coding DNA: TGTGCCAGCAGCCCCGGACTGGCAGATACGCAGTATTTT. Its protein product is CASSPGLADTQYF.

CDR3 residues: CASSNGGLAVEQFF. The CDR3 DNA follows: TGTGCCAGCAGCAATGGGGGCCTAGCAGTTGAGCAGTTCTTC. The chain joins TRBV4-2 to TRBJ2-1; D may be TRBD1 (6 bases). The CDR3 extends over 14 amino acids. Germline V CDR1 and CDR2: LGHNA, YNFKEQ. With 5 bases removed from V and 9 bases from J, the gap between germline ends came to 17 bases.

The CDR3: CASSPPATSGSRWANEQFF. CDR3 nucleotide sequence: TGTGCCAGCTCACCGCCGGCGACTAGCGGGAGCAGGTGGGCCAATGAGCAGTTCTTC. The chain links TRBV18 to TRBJ2-1; TRBD2 aligns across 12 bases. The germline V gene encodes CDR1 KGHSH and CDR2 LQKENI. With 3 bases clipped from V and 6 bases from J, the junction kept 15 bases outside the gene matches. The length of the CDR3 is 19 residues. The full variable domain, in which reference TRBV18 and TRBJ2-1 provide the parts outside the CDR3, is NAGVMQNPRHLVRRRGQEARLRCSPMKGHSHVYWYRQLPEEGLKFMVYLQKENIIDESGMPKERFSAEFPKEGPSILRIQQVVRGDSAAYFCASSPPATSGSRWANEQFFGPGTRLTVL.

The chain couples TRBV7-2 to TRBJ2-7; 15 bases map to TRBD2. Germline CDR1 is SGHTA and CDR2 is FQGNSA. The CDR3 is 17 residues long. V lost 3 bases, J lost 5 bases, and 8 bases stayed unmatched. This CDR3 is CASSFRPGLAGGNEQYF. Written as DNA, the CDR3 is TGTGCCAGCAGCTTTCGCCCGGGACTAGCGGGAGGTAACGAGCAGTACTTC.

The chain recombines TRBV23-1 with TRBJ2-7; 8 positions agree with TRBD2. TRBV23-1 is an ORF, with its function uncertain. V gave up 0 bases and J gave up 5 bases; unmatched junction bases: 12. This CDR3 has 17 residues. The CDR3 DNA sequence: TGCGCCAGCAGTCAATCGAGACGTCGGGAGGGCTTCCACGAGCAGTACTTC. Amino acid sequence: CASSQSRRREGFHEQYF.